The rows below give T cell receptor beta chains drawn from one sample of a study of blood T cell repertoires in COVID-19. Assay used: immunoSEQ multiplex PCR; TCRdb lists only in-frame clones, some missing. The table records roughly 79,000 clones, 87% of them present only once. The sequenced material came from peripheral blood. All receptors come from a woman older than 75 with active or convalescent COVID-19. Each CDR3 is given with its conserved first and last residue. The D gene is left open where the match is weak. Clone sizes are given selectively: once, few, many, or a class where the clone is expanded.

j_call | clone_size | v_call | d_call | cdr3_aa | cdr3_nt
TRBJ1-4 | . | TRBV3-1/TRBV3-2 | . | CASSHRVEKLFF | TGTGCCAGCAGCCACAGGGTTGAAAAACTGTTTTTT
TRBJ2-7 | . | TRBV9 | . | CASSVSTGDSYEQYF | TGTGCCAGCAGCGTATCCACAGGCGACTCCTACGAGCAGTACTTC
TRBJ1-4 | . | TRBV11-2 | TRBD1 | CASSITPHGTVNEKLFF | TGTGCCAGCAGCATTACCCCCCATGGGACAGTTAATGAAAAACTGTTTTTT
TRBJ2-3 | . | TRBV5-6 | . | CASSTRQGTDTQYF | TGTGCCAGCAGCACAAGACAGGGCACAGATACGCAGTATTTT
TRBJ2-7 | few | TRBV5-1 | . | CASSLDEKQYF | TGCGCCAGCAGCTTGGACGAGAAGCAGTACTTC
TRBJ1-1 | few | TRBV4-3 | TRBD1 | CASSQDGTGNKAFF | TGCGCCAGCAGCCAAGATGGGACAGGGAATAAAGCTTTCTTT
TRBJ1-2 | once | TRBV29-1 | . | CSIGEAPLYGYTF | TGCAGCATCGGCGAGGCGCCCCTTTATGGCTACACCTTC
TRBJ1-4 | . | TRBV5-1 | . | CASRHGTLDPNEKLFF | TGCGCCAGCAGGCACGGGACTCTTGACCCCAATGAAAAACTGTTTTTT
TRBJ2-7 | . | TRBV6-2/TRBV6-3 | . | CASSYGGVSSYEQYF | TGTGCCAGCAGTTACGGAGGGGTTAGCTCCTACGAGCAGTACTTC
TRBJ2-7 | . | TRBV9 | TRBD2 | CASSVAAGGVYEQYF | TGTGCCAGCAGCGTAGCAGCGGGAGGGGTCTACGAGCAGTACTTC
TRBJ2-7 | . | TRBV28 | TRBD1 | CASRTGGQQYF | TGTGCCAGCAGGACAGGGGGACAGCAGTACTTC
TRBJ2-5 | . | TRBV7-9 | . | CASSLAGAETQYF | TGTGCCAGCAGCTTAGCAGGGGCAGAGACCCAGTACTTC
TRBJ2-7 | . | TRBV18 | TRBD1 | CASSPIPGQGSEQYF | TGTGCCAGCTCACCGATACCGGGACAGGGGTCCGAGCAGTACTTC
TRBJ2-1 | . | TRBV19 | TRBD1 | CASSPDRGAVNEQFF | TGTGCCAGTAGTCCCGACAGGGGAGCGGTCAATGAGCAGTTCTTC
TRBJ2-7 | . | TRBV3-1/TRBV3-2 | . | CASSQVAGYEQYF | TGTGCCAGCAGCCAAGTAGCAGGGTACGAGCAGTACTTC
TRBJ1-2 | . | TRBV7-3 | . | CASSLGRDGGYTF | TGTGCCAGCAGCTTGGGGAGGGATGGGGGCTACACCTTC
TRBJ1-1 | once | TRBV5-5 | . | CASSSTRGGTEAFF | TGTGCCAGCAGCTCCACGAGGGGGGGCACTGAAGCTTTCTTT
TRBJ2-2 | . | TRBV18 | . | CASSPNTAGELFF | TGTGCCAGCTCGCCTAATACGGCCGGGGAGCTGTTTTTT
TRBJ2-7 | . | TRBV9 | . | CASSVYDSPQVYEQYF | TGTGCCAGCAGCGTATACGACAGCCCCCAAGTCTACGAGCAGTACTTC
TRBJ2-5 | . | TRBV14 | . | CASSQGSELQETQYF | TGTGCCAGCAGCCAAGGGTCGGAGCTCCAAGAGACCCAGTACTTC
TRBJ2-6 | . | TRBV7-2 | . | CASSLGQGYTGANVLTF | TGTGCCAGCAGCTTAGGGCAGGGCTATACTGGGGCCAACGTCCTGACTTTC
TRBJ1-2 | . | TRBV4-1 | . | CASSPFSRTLNYGYTF | TGCGCCAGCAGCCCTTTCTCGAGGACATTGAACTATGGCTACACCTTC
TRBJ2-7 | . | TRBV7-8 | . | CASSLPRGSYEQYF | TGTGCCAGCAGCTTACCCCGCGGCTCGTACGAGCAGTACTTC
TRBJ2-7 | . | TRBV28 | TRBD1 | CASSLPGTEYEQYF | TGTGCCAGCAGTTTACCCGGGACAGAGTACGAGCAGTACTTC
TRBJ2-5 | . | TRBV28 | TRBD2 | CASSLRLAGTQETQYF | TGTGCCAGCAGTTTGAGGCTAGCGGGCACCCAAGAGACCCAGTACTTC
TRBJ2-3 | . | TRBV18 | . | CASSPPMMGGRTDTQYF | TGTGCCAGCTCACCACCGATGATGGGGGGGCGCACAGATACGCAGTATTTT
TRBJ2-7 | . | TRBV7-9 | . | CASSPGFSYEQYF | TGTGCCAGCAGCCCGGGATTTTCCTACGAGCAGTACTTC
TRBJ1-2 | . | TRBV7-2 | . | CASSFLTDNYGYTF | TGTGCCAGCAGCTTCTTGACTGATAACTATGGCTACACCTTC
TRBJ2-7 | once | TRBV5-1 | . | CASSLGGRGAYEQYF | TGCGCCAGCAGCTTGGGTGGCAGGGGAGCCTACGAGCAGTACTTC
TRBJ1-1 | . | TRBV7-9 | . | CASSSAGNTEAFF | TGTGCCAGCAGCTCGGCAGGAAACACTGAAGCTTTCTTT
TRBJ1-2 | . | TRBV18 | . | CASSPPVLRGYTF | TGTGCCAGCTCACCACCGGTATTACGGGGCTACACCTTC
TRBJ2-1 | . | TRBV5-1 | . | CASRMTSSNEQFF | TGCGCCAGCAGAATGACTAGTAGCAATGAGCAGTTCTTC
TRBJ2-5 | . | TRBV14 | . | CASSRGDRNYQETQYF | TGTGCCAGCAGCCGCGGGGACAGAAATTACCAAGAGACCCAGTACTTC
TRBJ2-1 | . | TRBV11-2 | TRBD2 | CASSLSSGGAKDNEQFF | TGTGCCAGCAGCTTAAGTAGCGGGGGGGCCAAGGACAATGAGCAGTTCTTC
TRBJ2-7 | once | TRBV6-2/TRBV6-3 | TRBD1 | CASSYSTGIEQYF | TGTGCCAGCAGTTACTCGACAGGGATCGAGCAGTACTTC
TRBJ2-2 | . | TRBV7-9 | TRBD2 | CASLPGTRNLELFF | TGTGCCAGCTTACCCGGGACTAGGAATCTGGAGCTGTTTTTT
TRBJ2-3 | . | TRBV3-1/TRBV3-2 | . | CASSHLGADTQYF | TGTGCCAGCAGCCATCTAGGGGCAGATACGCAGTATTTT
TRBJ2-1 | . | TRBV2 | TRBD2 | CASSTPRRRGLGVQFF | TGTGCCAGCAGTACACCCCGCCGGCGGGGACTAGGGGTGCAGTTCTTC
TRBJ2-5 | . | TRBV5-4 | . | CASSLRVSGQETQYF | TGTGCCAGCAGCTTGAGGGTTAGCGGCCAAGAGACCCAGTACTTC
TRBJ1-2 | . | TRBV18 | TRBD1 | CASSARGLEYGYTF | TGTGCCAGCTCGGCCAGGGGGCTGGAGTATGGCTACACCTTC
TRBJ1-5 | few | TRBV28 | TRBD1 | CASSLFLGTGVNQPQHF | TGTGCCAGCAGTTTATTCCTAGGGACAGGGGTGAATCAGCCCCAGCATTTT
TRBJ2-1 | . | TRBV9 | TRBD2 | CASSVGLAGGHDNEQFF | TGTGCCAGCAGCGTAGGCCTAGCGGGGGGACACGACAATGAGCAGTTCTTC
TRBJ2-3 | . | TRBV5-1 | . | CASSLGGQQADTQYF | TGCGCCAGCAGCTTGGGGGGACAACAGGCAGATACGCAGTATTTT
TRBJ2-7 | . | TRBV5-6 | . | CASSSKITSSYEQYF | TGTGCCAGCAGCTCAAAAATCACGAGCTCCTACGAGCAGTACTTC
TRBJ2-3 | . | TRBV30 | TRBD2 | CAWRPPLSGGATQYF | TGTGCCTGGAGGCCCCCCCTTAGCGGGGGGGCGACGCAGTATTTT
TRBJ2-5 | . | TRBV5-1 | . | CASSLGYSTQETQYF | TGCGCCAGCAGCTTGGGTTACAGTACACAAGAGACCCAGTACTTC
TRBJ1-6 | few | TRBV10-1 | TRBD1 | CASRGGGFYNSPLHF | TGCGCCAGCAGAGGAGGGGGCTTCTATAATTCACCCCTCCACTTT
TRBJ1-1 | . | TRBV19 | . | CASSGNLNTEAFF | TGTGCCAGTAGCGGGAACTTGAACACTGAAGCTTTCTTT